This T cell receptor (beta chain) was observed in a study of control samples from healthy donors and cancer patients. Produced via immunoSEQ multiplex PCR; TCRdb's table is partial and in-frame only. The table lists 60,000 to 95,000 clones, roughly 89% of them singletons. This clone was detected only once. The germline V gene has CDR1 MRHNA and CDR2 SNTAGT. The CDR3 runs 14 residues. Germline trimming cut 1 base from V and 6 bases from J; bases unmatched to any gene: 5. The chain has TRBV6-4 and TRBJ1-2, with 7 positions matching TRBD1. The sample was PBMCs. The origin of this receptor is a woman between 45 and 60 years old with colorectal cancer. CDR3 amino acids: CASSDFNRGNGYTF. Here the CDR3 DNA reads TGTGCCAGCAGTGACTTTAACAGGGGAAATGGCTACACCTTC.